The sequence of this TCR beta chain was determined in a study of early T cells in non-severe SARS-CoV-2 infection. Study overall: Investigators sequenced bulk RNA drawn from unsorted whole blood, and chains remained unpaired.

The CDR3 has 13 residues. Germline V lookup: CDR1 SGHRS, CDR2 YFSETQ. V lost 7 bases to trimming and J lost 2 bases, with 11 bases between them. Whole-study results and caveats: A preference for anti-spike CD8 responses marked VDJdb matching, which missed private and CD4 specificities.

Researchers tagged individual cDNA molecules with unique molecular identifiers. TCRdb re-derived calls from the 5' RACE reads in MiXCR, one entry per CDR3 protein. The repertoire holds roughly 110,000 distinct CDR3 sequences, with more than 9.5% as singletons. This clonotype was recorded many times. No antigen is known for it. The sequenced material came from whole blood. This sequence joins TRBV5-1 and TRBJ2-3; perhaps TRBD2 as D (5 bases). This clonotype was obtained from an adult who was a healthcare worker with PCR-confirmed SARS-CoV-2 infection or an uninfected control (not recorded which). CDR3 nucleotides: TGCGCCAGCGGCGACGGGGTCACAGATACGCAGTATTTT. Its translation: CASGDGVTDTQYF.